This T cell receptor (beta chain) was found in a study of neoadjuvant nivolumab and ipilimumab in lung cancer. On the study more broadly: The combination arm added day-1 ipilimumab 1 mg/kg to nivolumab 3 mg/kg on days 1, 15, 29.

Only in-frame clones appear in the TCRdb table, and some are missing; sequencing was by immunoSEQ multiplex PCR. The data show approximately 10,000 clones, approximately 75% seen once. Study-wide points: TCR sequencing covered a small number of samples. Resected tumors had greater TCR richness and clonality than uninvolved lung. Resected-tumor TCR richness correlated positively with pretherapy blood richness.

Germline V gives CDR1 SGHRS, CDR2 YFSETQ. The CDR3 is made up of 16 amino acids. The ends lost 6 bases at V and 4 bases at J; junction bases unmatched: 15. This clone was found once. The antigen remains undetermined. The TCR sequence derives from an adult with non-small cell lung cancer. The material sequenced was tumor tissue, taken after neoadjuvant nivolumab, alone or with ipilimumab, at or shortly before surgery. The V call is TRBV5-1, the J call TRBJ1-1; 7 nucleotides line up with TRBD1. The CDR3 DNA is TGCGCCAGCAAAGAGGGGGCCACCGGAGGAGGCACTGAAGCTTTCTTT. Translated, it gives CASKEGATGGGTEAFF.